This T cell receptor (beta chain) derives from a study of blood T cell repertoires in COVID-19 (dated by TCRdb to about 2020). Broadly, across the study: Samples covering the acute and convalescent phases of COVID-19 were provided by collaborators in the United States, Italy and Spain. The sample metadata nearly always contained a de-identified subject ID, COVID-19 status, age in years and sex. The repertoires were released in a freely available public database meant as a resource for research on the immune response to SARS-CoV-2. Samples were obtained from the ongoing ImmuneRACE study (first 160 participants) and from about 1,300 subjects provided by 6 global collaborators. Where available, HLA class I and class II types were taken from metadata supplied by the sample provider and were not determined by assay-based typing. Deeply sampled blood TCRbeta repertoires from subjects exposed to, actively infected with, or recovered from COVID-19 were included in the dataset. The prospective study material was composed of cDNA or gDNA derived from T cells, B-cell-depleted T cells, or PBMCs. Study-level results and caveats: The quantity of clinical and demographic metadata differed by source and by participant and was supplied without curation.

From the cysteine up to the phenylalanine, the CDR3 has a length of 17 residues. Kept here is only the CDR3 DNA, which spans 51 bases and is read in frame from base 1. CDR1 and CDR2 (SGHTA, FQGNSA) derive from the germline V gene. V lost 1 base and J lost 6 bases, and the count of bases not matched to a germline gene is 11. The collaborating institutions used their own protocols to collect whole blood in K2EDTA tubes. For TCRbeta analysis, collaborator samples were shipped as frozen whole blood, as isolated PBMCs, or as DNA extracted from either sample type. TCRbeta CDR3 regions were amplified from genomic DNA by means of the immunoSEQ Assay, a bias-controlled multiplex PCR. On the authors' methods: Within the assay, amplification of reference gene primers was used to estimate how many nucleated cells each sample contained. Sequence reads were collapsed and filtered to measure the absolute abundance of every unique TCRbeta CDR3 rearrangement. For each sample, productive Simpson clonality was calculated by taking the square root of Simpson's diversity index across productive rearrangements. Not all clones reach the TCRdb copy of this immuneACCESS table, which keeps in-frame sequences only. Checked studies attribute under half of the gap to unresolved V genes and leave the rest unexplained. V and J calls and clone size are those listed in that table; D and trimming were worked out from the DNA. The sample table shows under 350,000 clones, and approximately 83% are seen once. About an eighth of the sample is in the top ten clones.

Details on this clone: Its antigen is unknown. Base qualities were left out, and no much larger clone turns up one base away.

The receptor was isolated from a human donor in a cohort sampled during active COVID-19. Sample: peripheral blood. The chain joins TRBV7-2 to TRBJ2-1; TRBD1 agrees with 8 junctional bases. The CDR3 amino acid sequence is: CASSLDPPGQGSNEQFF. The sequence in DNA is TGTGCCAGCAGCTTAGATCCCCCAGGACAGGGTAGCAATGAGCAGTTCTTC.